This T cell receptor beta chain was sequenced during a study of control samples from healthy donors and cancer patients (dated by TCRdb to about 2020). With regard to this clone: This clone's antigen is unknown. Base-call qualities are not available, and no considerably larger clone is one nucleotide away.

Reading from cysteine to phenylalanine, the CDR3 counts 15 amino acids. CDR3 DNA only is kept here, 45 bases in frame from base 1. Germline trimming: 10 bases from V, 4 bases from J; junction bases outside gene matches: 11. According to the germline V gene, CDR1 reads MNHEY and CDR2 reads SVGAGI. Library preparation used the immunoSEQ multiplex PCR assay. In TCRdb, the immuneACCESS table is reduced to in-frame sequences with V and J assigned. These tables do not hold every clone; where another copy was compared, an unresolved V gene accounts for under half, and the others remain unexplained. The sample contains 150,000 to 200,000 clones, 94% of them found a single time. The ten largest make up around 1.5% of the sample.

The TCR sequence derives from a woman between 18 and 29 years old in good health. Here the chain combines TRBV6-5 and TRBJ2-3; the junction holds 10 bases that match TRBD2. Sequencing input: blood. The CDR3 protein sequence reads: CATSPGTSASDTQYF. The nucleotide sequence is given as TGTGCCACCTCCCCCGGGACTAGCGCTTCAGATACGCAGTATTTT.